The 21 T cell receptor beta chains in this list originate from one sample, sequenced in a study of beta chain features in type 1 diabetes. General study results and limits: Moderate yet significant TCRB CDR3 shortening was seen in Type 1 diabetes patients in all four CD4+ subsets.

Reverse transcription of all isolated RNA meant that expressed TCRB transcripts were sequenced. Assay: immunoSEQ multiplex PCR; the TCRdb copy retains only in-frame clones and omits some. The sample has roughly 730,000 clones, 13% seen once. Antigen specificity for these receptors is unknown. The sequenced sample was naive CD4+ T cells from blood. These receptors came from a man aged 18 to 29 with type 1 diabetes.

The chain recombines TRBV11-2 with TRBJ2-5; D gene unclear. The V end was cut by 3 bases, the J end by 8 bases, with 16 bases between. This CDR3 is 14 amino acids long. The germline CDR1 and CDR2 sequences are SGHAT and FQNNGV. Written as DNA, the CDR3 is TGTGCCAGCAGCTTTGTCCACGCGCAAGGAACCCAGTACTTC. This translates into CASSFVHAQGTQYF.

The genes are TRBV27 and TRBJ2-5; 10 bases line up with TRBD2. The V segment lost 3 bases and the J segment 5 bases; nucleotides outside the gene matches: 12. Germline loops: CDR1 MNHEY, CDR2 SMNVEV (reference sequence). CDR3 size: 17 residues. CDR3 loop: CASSLASGGLTLETQYF. CDR3 DNA: TGTGCCAGCAGTTTGGCTAGCGGGGGCCTAACCTTGGAGACCCAGTACTTC.

The chain has TRBV10-3 and TRBJ2-7; 10 bases fit TRBD1. This CDR3 spans 15 amino acids. V trimming: 3 bases; J trimming: 0 bases; junction bases outside the gene matches: 2. CDR1 ENHRY and CDR2 SYGVKD come from the germline V gene. The CDR3 DNA reads TGTGCCATCAGTGATTGGGACAGGGGCTCCTACGAGCAGTACTTC. Translation gives CAISDWDRGSYEQYF.

This clone was counted only a few times. The rearrangement uses TRBV11-3 and TRBJ2-5; D not certain. V lost 8 bases to trimming and J lost 1 base, with 14 bases between them. CDR3 length: 14 amino acids. Germline values: CDR1 SGHNT, CDR2 YENEEA. The CDR3 is CASSSWGSQETQYF. CDR3 nucleotide sequence: TGTGCCAGCTCCTCCTGGGGTAGCCAAGAGACCCAGTACTTC.

This clone was seen a few times. The chain couples TRBV18 to TRBJ1-1; 10 bases match TRBD1. The CDR3 totals 16 residues. Germline values: CDR1 KGHSH, CDR2 LQKENI. V shed 3 bases, J shed 4 bases, and the junction held 8 bases outside the gene matches. CDR3 amino acids: CASSPNPGQGSTEAFF. In DNA form, the CDR3 reads TGTGCCAGCTCACCTAATCCGGGACAGGGGTCCACTGAAGCTTTCTTT.

This clone was counted between two and nine times. The chain is built from TRBV4-1 and TRBJ2-3, with D perhaps matching TRBD1 (6 bases). CDR3 size: 16 residues. V was shortened by 0 bases and J by 6 bases, with 16 bases between the two germline ends. Per the germline V gene, CDR1 is MGHRA and CDR2 is YSYEKL. The CDR3 here is CASSQEGASHADTQYF. The CDR3 region has the DNA TGCGCCAGCAGCCAAGAGGGGGCCTCCCATGCGGATACGCAGTATTTT.

This chain uses TRBV28 with TRBJ1-5; D is uncertain. In germline, CDR1 is MDHEN, CDR2 SYDVKM. Trimming pared 2 bases from V and 6 bases from J, leaving 8 bases between. This CDR3 contains 13 residues. The CDR3 sequence is CASSLVIGQPQHF. Here the CDR3 DNA reads TGTGCCAGCAGTTTAGTGATAGGTCAGCCCCAGCATTTT.

CDR3 loop: CASSLGLDRAYTEAFF. The CDR3 DNA reads as TGCGCCAGCAGCTTGGGATTGGACAGGGCGTACACTGAAGCTTTCTTT. The V gene is TRBV5-1, the J gene TRBJ1-1; TRBD1 matches 8 bases. V gave up 0 bases and J gave up 3 bases; unmatched junction bases: 7. The CDR3 loop spans 16 amino acids. CDR1 and CDR2 from the germline V gene are SGHRS and YFSETQ.

This chain uses TRBV28 with TRBJ2-2; TRBD1 aligns across 9 bases. The CDR3 is 15 amino acids. Germline assignment: CDR1 MDHEN and CDR2 SYDVKM. The V gene end was trimmed by 7 bases and the J gene end by 4 bases; junction bases not matched to a gene: 7. Here the CDR3 DNA reads TGTGCCAGCATCTCGACAGGGGGTGGCACCGGGGAGCTGTTTTTT. This translates into CASISTGGGTGELFF.

As concerns this clone: Other DNA sequences within the sample encode an identical CDR3. This chain uses TRBV6-6 with TRBJ1-5; 9 nucleotides line up with TRBD1. The CDR3 length is 14 residues. Per the germline V gene, CDR1 is MNHNY and CDR2 is SVGAGI (reference sequence). The ends lost 6 bases at V and 4 bases at J; junction bases unmatched: 4. In nucleotides, the CDR3 is TGTGCCAGCAGAACCGGACAGGGGAATCAGCCCCAGCATTTT. Encoded protein: CASRTGQGNQPQHF.

This clone was observed a few times. The rearrangement links TRBV13 to TRBJ2-1, with TRBD2 matching over 7 bases. This CDR3 has 15 residues. With V trimmed by 5 bases and J by 1 base, 5 bases remained unmatched. Germline V gene lookup returns CDR1 PRHDT and CDR2 FYEKMQ (reference sequence). The DNA for the CDR3 is TGTGCCAGCAGCCCGGGACTACCATCCTACAATGAGCAGTTCTTC. Protein product: CASSPGLPSYNEQFF.

The chain carries TRBV25-1 and TRBJ2-3; TRBD2 is a possible D gene (5 bases). The CDR3 extends over 16 amino acids. Germline V gene sequence: CDR1 MGHDK, CDR2 SYGVNS. V shed 1 base and J shed 3 bases, with 14 bases lying between them. The CDR3 nucleotides read TGTGCCAGCAGTGAATGGGAAGGAGGAGCTACAGATACGCAGTATTTT. This encodes CASSEWEGGATDTQYF.

This clone was counted a few times. This chain joins TRBV7-3 and TRBJ1-2; the D is unclear. The length of the CDR3 is 14 residues. Germline V gene sequence: CDR1 SGHTA, CDR2 FQGTGA. Deletions cut 5 bases from V and 4 bases from J, with 14 bases between. As DNA, the CDR3 is TGTGCCAGCAGCCCAACGAGGTCGGGCTATGGCTACACCTTC. As protein: CASSPTRSGYGYTF.

The rearrangement uses TRBV7-8 and TRBJ2-1; tentatively, D is TRBD2 (5 bases). The germline V gene encodes CDR1 SGHVS and CDR2 FQNEAQ. There are 13 residues in the CDR3. V was cut by 5 bases and J by 8 bases, with 13 bases left in between. CDR3 in DNA: TGTGCCAGCAGCCCGGGGTCCTTGGATGAGCAGTTCTTC. Translation: CASSPGSLDEQFF.

The chain joins TRBV5-1 to TRBJ2-5, with D tentatively TRBD1 (5 bases). V gave up 0 bases and J gave up 5 bases, with 14 bases separating them. CDR3 size: 15 residues. Germline CDR1 is SGHRS and CDR2 is YFSETQ. CDR3 sequence reads: CASSLGSGPGETQYF. Here the CDR3 DNA reads TGCGCCAGCAGCTTGGGGTCGGGCCCAGGGGAGACCCAGTACTTC.

J is TRBJ1-4 and V is TRBV25-1; D is undetermined. Germline V gene data show CDR1 as MGHDK and CDR2 as SYGVNS. The V end was cut by 5 bases, the J end by 5 bases, with 12 bases between. The CDR3 consists of 14 residues. CDR3 bases: TGTGCCAGCAGTACAGAGAGGACGAATGAAAAACTGTTTTTT. As protein: CASSTERTNEKLFF.

This clone occurred a few times. The chain links TRBV25-1 to TRBJ1-2; TRBD1 matches at 8 bases. V shed 4 bases and J 12 bases; nucleotides not matched to a gene: 10. This CDR3 comprises 13 residues. Germline V gene lookup returns CDR1 MGHDK and CDR2 SYGVNS. CDR3 residues: CASSAQGVQVDTF. CDR3 bases: TGTGCCAGCAGTGCACAGGGGGTGCAGGTGGACACCTTC.

This clone has just a few counts. The gene calls are TRBV7-2 and TRBJ2-2; D is ambiguous. V was trimmed by 5 bases and J by 4 bases, leaving 14 bases between them. This CDR3 region has 15 residues. Germline V gene data show CDR1 as SGHTA and CDR2 as FQGNSA. The CDR3 reads CASSPGRTSTGELFF. The CDR3 DNA reads as TGTGCCAGCAGCCCCGGACGCACGTCCACCGGGGAGCTGTTTTTT.

The chain joins TRBV27 to TRBJ2-1; D possibly matches TRBD1 or TRBD2 (5 bases each). This CDR3 region has 12 residues. V lost 6 bases and J 8 bases, leaving 11 bases between the germline ends. Germline-derived CDR1 and CDR2 are MNHEY and SMNVEV (reference sequence). CDR3 amino acids: CASRERGDEQFF. The DNA for the CDR3 is TGTGCCAGCAGAGAGAGAGGGGATGAGCAGTTCTTC.

This clone was counted only a few times. This chain uses TRBV10-3 with TRBJ1-4, with 7 bases fitting TRBD1. The V gene end was trimmed by 3 bases and the J gene end by 8 bases; junction bases not matched to a gene: 6. The CDR3 has 14 amino acids. CDR1 and CDR2 (germline): ENHRY, SYGVKD. CDR3 sequence: CAISEQGKEEKLFF. The CDR3, as DNA: TGTGCCATCAGTGAACAGGGGAAGGAGGAAAAACTGTTTTTT.

The gene calls are TRBV2 and TRBJ2-1; 8 nucleotides align to TRBD1. V trimming: 2 bases; J trimming: 5 bases; junction bases outside the gene matches: 2. The CDR3 extends over 14 amino acids. Germline lookup yields CDR1 SNHLY and CDR2 FYNNEI. CDR3 region: CASSEQGANNEQFF. In DNA form, the CDR3 reads TGTGCCAGCAGTGAACAGGGGGCGAACAATGAGCAGTTCTTC. The full variable domain, rest sourced from reference TRBV2 and TRBJ2-1, is EPEVTQTPSHQVTQMGQEVILRCVPISNHLYFYWYRQILGQKVEFLVSFYNNEISEKSEIFDDQFSVERPDGSNFTLKIRSTKLEDSAMYFCASSEQGANNEQFFGPGTRLTVL.